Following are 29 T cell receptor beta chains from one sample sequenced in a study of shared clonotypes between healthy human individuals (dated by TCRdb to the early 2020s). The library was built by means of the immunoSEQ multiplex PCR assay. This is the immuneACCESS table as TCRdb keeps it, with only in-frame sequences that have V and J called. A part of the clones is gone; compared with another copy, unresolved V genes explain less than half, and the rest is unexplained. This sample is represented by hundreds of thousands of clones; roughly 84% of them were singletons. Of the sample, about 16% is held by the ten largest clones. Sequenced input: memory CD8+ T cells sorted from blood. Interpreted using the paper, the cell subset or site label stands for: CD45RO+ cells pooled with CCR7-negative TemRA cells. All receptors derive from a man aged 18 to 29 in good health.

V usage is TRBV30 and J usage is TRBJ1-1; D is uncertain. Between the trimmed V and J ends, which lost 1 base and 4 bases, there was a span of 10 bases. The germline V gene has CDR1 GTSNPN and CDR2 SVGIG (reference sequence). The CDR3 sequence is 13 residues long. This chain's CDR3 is CAWSANLGTEAFF. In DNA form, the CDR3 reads TGTGCCTGGAGTGCCAACTTAGGCACTGAAGCTTTCTTT.

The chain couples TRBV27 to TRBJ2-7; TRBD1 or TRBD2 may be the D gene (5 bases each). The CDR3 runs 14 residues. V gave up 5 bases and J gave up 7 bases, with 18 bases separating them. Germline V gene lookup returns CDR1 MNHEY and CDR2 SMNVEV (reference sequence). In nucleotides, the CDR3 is TGTGCCAGCAGTCCAAACACCGTGGGGGATGAGCAGTACTTC. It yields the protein CASSPNTVGDEQYF.

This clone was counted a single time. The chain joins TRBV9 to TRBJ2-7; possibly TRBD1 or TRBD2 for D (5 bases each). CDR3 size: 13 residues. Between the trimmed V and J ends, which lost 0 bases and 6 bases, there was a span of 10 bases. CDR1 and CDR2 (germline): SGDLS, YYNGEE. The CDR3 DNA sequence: TGTGCCAGCAGCGTAGGGGGGTCTACCGAGCAGTACTTC. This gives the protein CASSVGGSTEQYF.

In DNA, the CDR3 is TGTGCCTGGAGCGAGATGACAGGGGATAATGGCTACACCTTC. The encoded protein is CAWSEMTGDNGYTF. V is TRBV30 and J is TRBJ1-2; 8 nucleotides match TRBD1. Germline V gene data show CDR1 as GTSNPN and CDR2 as SVGIG (reference sequence). V gave up 3 bases and J gave up 6 bases; unmatched junction bases: 9. The CDR3 contains 14 residues.

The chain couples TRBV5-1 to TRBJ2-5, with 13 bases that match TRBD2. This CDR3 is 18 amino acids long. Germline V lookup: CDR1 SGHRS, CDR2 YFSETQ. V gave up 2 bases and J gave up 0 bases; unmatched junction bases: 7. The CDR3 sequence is CASSFGLAGDPYQETQYF. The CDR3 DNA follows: TGCGCCAGCAGCTTCGGACTAGCGGGAGACCCGTACCAAGAGACCCAGTACTTC.

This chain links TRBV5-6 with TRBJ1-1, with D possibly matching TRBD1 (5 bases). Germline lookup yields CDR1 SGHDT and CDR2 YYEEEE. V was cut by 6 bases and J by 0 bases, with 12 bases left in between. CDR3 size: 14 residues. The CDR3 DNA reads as TGTGCCAGCATGCCGGGACCGTTGAACACTGAAGCTTTCTTT. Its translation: CASMPGPLNTEAFF.

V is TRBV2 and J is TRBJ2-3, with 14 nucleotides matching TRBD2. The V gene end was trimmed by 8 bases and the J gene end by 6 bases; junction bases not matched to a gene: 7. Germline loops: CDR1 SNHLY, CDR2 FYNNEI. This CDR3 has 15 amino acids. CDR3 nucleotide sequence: TGTGCCAGCTCTGGGACTAGCGGGAGCCGGGATACGCAGTATTTT. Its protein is CASSGTSGSRDTQYF.

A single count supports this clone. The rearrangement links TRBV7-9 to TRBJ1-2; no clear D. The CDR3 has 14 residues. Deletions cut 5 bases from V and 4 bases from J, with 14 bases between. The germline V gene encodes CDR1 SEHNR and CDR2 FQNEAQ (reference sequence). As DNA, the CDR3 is TGTGCCAGCAGCCCAGACGGAGGGTCCTATGGCTACACCTTC. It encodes CASSPDGGSYGYTF. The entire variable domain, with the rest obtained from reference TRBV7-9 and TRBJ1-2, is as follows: DTGVSQNPRHKITKRGQNVTFRCDPISEHNRLYWYRQTLGQGPEFLTYFQNEAQLEKSRLLSDRFSAERPKGSFSTLEIQRTEQGDSAMYLCASSPDGGSYGYTFGSGTRLTVV.

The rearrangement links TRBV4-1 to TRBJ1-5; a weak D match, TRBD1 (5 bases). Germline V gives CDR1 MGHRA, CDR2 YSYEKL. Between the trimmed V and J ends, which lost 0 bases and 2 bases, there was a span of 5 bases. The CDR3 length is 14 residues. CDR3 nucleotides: TGCGCCAGCAGCCAAGAACAGGGCAATCAGCCCCAGCATTTT. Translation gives CASSQEQGNQPQHF.

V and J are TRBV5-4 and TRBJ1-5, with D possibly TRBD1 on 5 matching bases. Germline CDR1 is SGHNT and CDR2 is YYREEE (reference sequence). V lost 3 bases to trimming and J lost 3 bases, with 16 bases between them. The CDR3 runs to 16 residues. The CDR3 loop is CASSSWGDSPNQPQHF. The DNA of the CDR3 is TGTGCCAGCAGCTCGTGGGGCGACTCACCCAATCAGCCCCAGCATTTT.

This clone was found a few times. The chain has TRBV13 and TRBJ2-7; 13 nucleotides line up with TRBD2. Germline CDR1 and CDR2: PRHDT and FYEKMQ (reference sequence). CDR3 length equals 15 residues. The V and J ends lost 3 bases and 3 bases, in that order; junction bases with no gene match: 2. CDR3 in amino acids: CASSLGLAGIYEQYF. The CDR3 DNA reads TGTGCCAGCAGCTTGGGACTAGCGGGAATCTACGAGCAGTACTTC.

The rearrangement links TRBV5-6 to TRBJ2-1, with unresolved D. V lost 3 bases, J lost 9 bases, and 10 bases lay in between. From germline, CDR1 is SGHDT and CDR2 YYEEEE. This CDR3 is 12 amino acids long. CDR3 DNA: TGTGCCAGCAGCTACGGGCCCACTGAGCAGTTCTTC. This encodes CASSYGPTEQFF. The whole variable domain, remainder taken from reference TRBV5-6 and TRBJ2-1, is DAGVTQSPTHLIKTRGQQVTLRCSPKSGHDTVSWYQQALGQGPQFIFQYYEEEERQRGNFPDRFSGHQFPNYSSELNVNALLLGDSALYLCASSYGPTEQFFGPGTRLTVL.

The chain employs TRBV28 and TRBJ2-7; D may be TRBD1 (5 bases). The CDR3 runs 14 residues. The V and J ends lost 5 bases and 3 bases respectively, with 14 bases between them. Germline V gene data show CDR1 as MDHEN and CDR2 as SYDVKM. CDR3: CASSPRTSHYEQYF. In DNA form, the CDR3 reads TGTGCCAGCAGTCCCCGGACATCTCACTACGAGCAGTACTTC.

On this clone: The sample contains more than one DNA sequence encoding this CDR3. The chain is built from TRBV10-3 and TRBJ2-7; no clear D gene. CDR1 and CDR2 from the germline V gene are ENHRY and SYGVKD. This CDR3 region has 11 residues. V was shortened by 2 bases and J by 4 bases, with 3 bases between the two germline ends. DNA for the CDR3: TGTGCCATCAGTGAGGGTTACGAGCAGTACTTC. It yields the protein CAISEGYEQYF.

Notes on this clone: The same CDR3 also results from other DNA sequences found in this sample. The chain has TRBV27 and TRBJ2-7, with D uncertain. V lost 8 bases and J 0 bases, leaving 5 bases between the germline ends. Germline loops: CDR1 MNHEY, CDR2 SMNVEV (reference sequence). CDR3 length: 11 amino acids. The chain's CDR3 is CASSGSYEQYF. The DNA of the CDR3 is TGTGCCAGCTCTGGCTCCTACGAGCAGTACTTC.

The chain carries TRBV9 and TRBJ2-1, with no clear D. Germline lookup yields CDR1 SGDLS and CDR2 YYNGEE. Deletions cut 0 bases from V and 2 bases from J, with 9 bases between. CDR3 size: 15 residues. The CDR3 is CASSVARGPYNEQFF. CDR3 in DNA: TGTGCCAGCAGCGTAGCGCGCGGACCCTACAATGAGCAGTTCTTC.

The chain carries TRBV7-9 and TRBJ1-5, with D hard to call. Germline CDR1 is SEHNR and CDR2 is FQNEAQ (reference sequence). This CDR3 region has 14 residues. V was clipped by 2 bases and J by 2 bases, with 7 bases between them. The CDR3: CASSLSAGNQPQHF. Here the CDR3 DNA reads TGTGCCAGCAGCTTATCCGCGGGCAATCAGCCCCAGCATTTT.

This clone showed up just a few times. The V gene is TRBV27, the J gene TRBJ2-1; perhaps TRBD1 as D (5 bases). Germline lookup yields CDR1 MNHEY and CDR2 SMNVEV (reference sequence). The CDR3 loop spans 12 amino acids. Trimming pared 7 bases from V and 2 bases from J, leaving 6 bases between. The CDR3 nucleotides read TGTGCCAGCAAGACAGCCTACAATGAGCAGTTCTTC. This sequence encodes CASKTAYNEQFF.

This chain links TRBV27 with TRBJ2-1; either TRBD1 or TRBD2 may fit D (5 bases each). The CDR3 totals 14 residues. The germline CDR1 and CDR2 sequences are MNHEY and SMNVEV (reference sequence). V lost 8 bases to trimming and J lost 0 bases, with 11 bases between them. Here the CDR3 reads CASLGTDSYNEQFF. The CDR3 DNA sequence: TGTGCCAGCCTGGGGACCGACTCCTACAATGAGCAGTTCTTC.

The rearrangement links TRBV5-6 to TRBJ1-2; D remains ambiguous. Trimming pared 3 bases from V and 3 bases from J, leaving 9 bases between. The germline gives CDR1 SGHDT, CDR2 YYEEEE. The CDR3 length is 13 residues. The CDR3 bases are TGTGCCAGCAGCTCCGGGCAGTACTATGGCTACACCTTC. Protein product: CASSSGQYYGYTF.

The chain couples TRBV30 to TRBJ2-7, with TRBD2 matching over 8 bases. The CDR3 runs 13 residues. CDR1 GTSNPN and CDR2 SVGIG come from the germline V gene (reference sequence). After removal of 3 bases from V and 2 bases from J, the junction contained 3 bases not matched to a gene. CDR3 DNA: TGTGCCTGGAGCCGGGGGGGACCCTACGAGCAGTACTTC. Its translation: CAWSRGGPYEQYF.

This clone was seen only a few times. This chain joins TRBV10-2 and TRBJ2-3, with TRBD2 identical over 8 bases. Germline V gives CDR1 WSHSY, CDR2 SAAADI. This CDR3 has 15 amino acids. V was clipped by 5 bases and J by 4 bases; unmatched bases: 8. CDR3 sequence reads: CASSNEAGGSDTQYF. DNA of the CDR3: TGCGCCAGCAGTAACGAGGCGGGGGGATCAGATACGCAGTATTTT.

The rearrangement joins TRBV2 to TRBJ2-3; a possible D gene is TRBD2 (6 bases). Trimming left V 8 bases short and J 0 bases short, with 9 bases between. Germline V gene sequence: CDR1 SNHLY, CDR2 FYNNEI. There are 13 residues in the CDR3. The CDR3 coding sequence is TGTGCCAGCTGGGACTCTAGCACAGATACGCAGTATTTT. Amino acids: CASWDSSTDTQYF. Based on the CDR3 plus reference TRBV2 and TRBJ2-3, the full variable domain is EPEVTQTPSHQVTQMGQEVILRCVPISNHLYFYWYRQILGQKVEFLVSFYNNEISEKSEIFDDQFSVERPDGSNFTLKIRSTKLEDSAMYFCASWDSSTDTQYFGPGTRLTVL.

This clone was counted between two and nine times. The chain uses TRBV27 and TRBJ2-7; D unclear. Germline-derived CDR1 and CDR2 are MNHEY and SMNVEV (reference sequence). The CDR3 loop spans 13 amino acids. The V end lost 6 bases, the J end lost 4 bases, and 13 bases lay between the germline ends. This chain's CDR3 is CASRPQTVYEQYF. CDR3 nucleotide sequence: TGTGCCAGCAGACCGCAGACCGTGTACGAGCAGTACTTC.

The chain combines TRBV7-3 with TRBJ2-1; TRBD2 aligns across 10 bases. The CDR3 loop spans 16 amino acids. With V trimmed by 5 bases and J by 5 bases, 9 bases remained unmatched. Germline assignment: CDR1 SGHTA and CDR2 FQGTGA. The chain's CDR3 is CASSATGTSVHNEQFF. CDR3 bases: TGTGCCAGCAGCGCTACCGGGACTAGCGTCCACAATGAGCAGTTCTTC.

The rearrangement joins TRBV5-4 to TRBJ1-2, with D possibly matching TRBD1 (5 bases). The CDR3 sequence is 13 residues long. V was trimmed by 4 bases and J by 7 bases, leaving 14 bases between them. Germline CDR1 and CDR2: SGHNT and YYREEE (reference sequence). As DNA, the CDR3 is TGTGCCAGCAGCGCCGACAGAGCCGGTGGCTACACCTTC. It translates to CASSADRAGGYTF.

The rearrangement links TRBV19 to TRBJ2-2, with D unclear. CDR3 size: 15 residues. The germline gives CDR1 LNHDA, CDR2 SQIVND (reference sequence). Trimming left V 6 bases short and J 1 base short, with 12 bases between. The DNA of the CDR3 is TGTGCCAGTAGCCGGACGCTTTGGAACACCGGGGAGCTGTTTTTT. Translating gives CASSRTLWNTGELFF.

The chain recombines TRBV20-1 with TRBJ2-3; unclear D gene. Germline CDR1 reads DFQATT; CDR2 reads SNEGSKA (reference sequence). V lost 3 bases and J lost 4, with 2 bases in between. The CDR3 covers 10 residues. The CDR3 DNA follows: TGCAGTGCTAGCGCAGATACGCAGTATTTT. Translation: CSASADTQYF.

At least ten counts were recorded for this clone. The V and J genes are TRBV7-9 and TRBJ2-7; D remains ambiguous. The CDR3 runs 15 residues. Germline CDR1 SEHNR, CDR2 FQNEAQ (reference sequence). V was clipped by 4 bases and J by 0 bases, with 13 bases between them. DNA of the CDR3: TGTGCCAGCAGCTCGCTCCAGCGAGCCTCCTACGAGCAGTACTTC. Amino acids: CASSSLQRASYEQYF.